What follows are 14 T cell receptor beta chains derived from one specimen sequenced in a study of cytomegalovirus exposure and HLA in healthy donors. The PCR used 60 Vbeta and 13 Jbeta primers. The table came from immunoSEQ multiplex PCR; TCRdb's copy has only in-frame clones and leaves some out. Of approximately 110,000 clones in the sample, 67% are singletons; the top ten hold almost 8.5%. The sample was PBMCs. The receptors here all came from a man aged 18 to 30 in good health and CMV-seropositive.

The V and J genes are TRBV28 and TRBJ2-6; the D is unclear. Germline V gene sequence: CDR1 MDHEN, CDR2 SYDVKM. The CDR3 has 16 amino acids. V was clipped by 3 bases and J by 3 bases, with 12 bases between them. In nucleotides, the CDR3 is TGTGCCAGCAGTTTGGTACTGACGGGTGGGGCCAACGTCCTGACTTTC. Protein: CASSLVLTGGANVLTF.

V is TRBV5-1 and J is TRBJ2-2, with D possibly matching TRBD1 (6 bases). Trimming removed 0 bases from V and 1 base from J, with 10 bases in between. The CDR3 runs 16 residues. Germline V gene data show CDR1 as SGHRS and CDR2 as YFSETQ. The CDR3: CASSLDLTGNTGELFF. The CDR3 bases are TGCGCCAGCAGCTTGGACCTGACAGGGAACACCGGGGAGCTGTTTTTT. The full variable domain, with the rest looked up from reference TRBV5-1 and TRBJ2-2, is KAGVTQTPRYLIKTRGQQVTLSCSPISGHRSVSWYQQTPGQGLQFLFEYFSETQRNKGNFPGRFSGRQFSNSRSEMNVSTLELGDSALYLCASSLDLTGNTGELFFGEGSRLTVL.

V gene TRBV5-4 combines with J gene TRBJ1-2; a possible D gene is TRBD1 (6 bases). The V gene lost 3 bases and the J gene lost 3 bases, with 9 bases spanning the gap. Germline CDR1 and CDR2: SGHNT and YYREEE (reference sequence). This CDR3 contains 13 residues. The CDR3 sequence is CASSSDRYYGYTF. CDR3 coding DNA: TGTGCCAGCAGCTCGGACAGATACTATGGCTACACCTTC.

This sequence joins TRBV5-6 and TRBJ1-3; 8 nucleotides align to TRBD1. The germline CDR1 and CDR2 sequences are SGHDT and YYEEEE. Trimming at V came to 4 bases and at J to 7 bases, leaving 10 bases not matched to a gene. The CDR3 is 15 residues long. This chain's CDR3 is CASSEGWTGFNTIYF. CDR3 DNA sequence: TGTGCCAGCAGCGAAGGTTGGACAGGGTTTAACACCATATATTTT.

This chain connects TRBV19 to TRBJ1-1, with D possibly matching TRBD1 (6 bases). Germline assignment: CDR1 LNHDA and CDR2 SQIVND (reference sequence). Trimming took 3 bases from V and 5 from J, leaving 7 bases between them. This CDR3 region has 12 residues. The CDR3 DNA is TGTGCCAGTAGTATTAGGGGGACTGAAGCTTTCTTT. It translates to CASSIRGTEAFF.

The CDR3 loop is CASSRGTGASYEQYV. As DNA, the CDR3 is TGTGCCAGCAGCCGGGGGACAGGGGCCTCCTACGAGCAGTACGTC. V is TRBV5-4 and J is TRBJ2-7; 10 positions agree with TRBD1. With 4 bases clipped from V and 0 bases from J, the junction kept 4 bases outside the gene matches. The germline gives CDR1 SGHNT, CDR2 YYREEE (reference sequence). This CDR3 contains 15 residues.

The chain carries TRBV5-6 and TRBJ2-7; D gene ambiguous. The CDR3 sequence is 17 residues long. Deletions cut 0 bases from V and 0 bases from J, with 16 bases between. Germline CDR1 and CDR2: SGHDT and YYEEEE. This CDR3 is CASSLGHRYPSSYEQYV. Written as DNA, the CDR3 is TGTGCCAGCAGCTTGGGACACCGCTACCCGAGCTCCTACGAGCAGTACGTC.

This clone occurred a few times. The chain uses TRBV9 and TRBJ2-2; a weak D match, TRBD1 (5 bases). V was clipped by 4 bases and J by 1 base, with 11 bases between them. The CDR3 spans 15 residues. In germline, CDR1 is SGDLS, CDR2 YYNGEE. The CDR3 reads CASSPHGQNTGELFF. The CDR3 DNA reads TGTGCCAGCAGCCCACACGGACAGAACACCGGGGAGCTGTTTTTT.

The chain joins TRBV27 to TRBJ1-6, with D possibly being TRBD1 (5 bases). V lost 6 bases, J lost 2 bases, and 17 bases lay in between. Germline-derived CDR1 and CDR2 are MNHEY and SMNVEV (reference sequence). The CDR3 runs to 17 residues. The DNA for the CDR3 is TGTGCCAGCAGGAAGACCGGCAGGGCTGCCTATAATTCACCCCTCCACTTT. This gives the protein CASRKTGRAAYNSPLHF.

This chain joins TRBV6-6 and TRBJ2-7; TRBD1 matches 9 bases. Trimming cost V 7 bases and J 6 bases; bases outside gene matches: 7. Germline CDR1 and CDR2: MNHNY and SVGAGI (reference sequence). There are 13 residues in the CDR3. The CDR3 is CASKGQGGGEQYF. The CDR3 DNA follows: TGTGCCAGCAAGGGACAGGGAGGCGGCGAGCAGTACTTC.

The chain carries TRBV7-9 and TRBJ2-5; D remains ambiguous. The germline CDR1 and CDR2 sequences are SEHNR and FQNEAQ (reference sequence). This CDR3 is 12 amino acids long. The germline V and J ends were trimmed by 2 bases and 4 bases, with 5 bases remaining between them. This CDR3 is CASSLIVETQYF. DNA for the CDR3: TGTGCCAGCAGCTTAATCGTAGAGACCCAGTACTTC.

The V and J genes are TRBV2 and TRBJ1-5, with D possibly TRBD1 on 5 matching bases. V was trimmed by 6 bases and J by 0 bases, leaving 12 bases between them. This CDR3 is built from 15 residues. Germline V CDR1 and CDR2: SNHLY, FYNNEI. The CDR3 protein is CASRKDSYSNQPQHF. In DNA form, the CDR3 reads TGTGCCAGCAGGAAAGACAGCTATAGCAATCAGCCCCAGCATTTT. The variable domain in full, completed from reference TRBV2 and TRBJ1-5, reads EPEVTQTPSHQVTQMGQEVILRCVPISNHLYFYWYRQILGQKVEFLVSFYNNEISEKSEIFDDQFSVERPDGSNFTLKIRSTKLEDSAMYFCASRKDSYSNQPQHFGDGTRLSIL.

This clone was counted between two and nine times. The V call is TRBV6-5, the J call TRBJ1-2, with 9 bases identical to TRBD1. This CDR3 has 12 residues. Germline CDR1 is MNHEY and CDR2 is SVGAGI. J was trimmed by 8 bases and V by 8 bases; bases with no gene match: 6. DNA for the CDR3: TGTGCCAGCGGACAGGGGAATGGAGGCTACACCTTC. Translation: CASGQGNGGYTF.

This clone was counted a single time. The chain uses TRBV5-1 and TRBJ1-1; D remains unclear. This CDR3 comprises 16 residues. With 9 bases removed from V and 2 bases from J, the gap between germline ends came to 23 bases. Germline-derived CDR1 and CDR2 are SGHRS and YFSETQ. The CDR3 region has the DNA TGCGCCACCAGATCGCAGACCGGGTCGGGAAACACTGAAGCTTTCTTT. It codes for CATRSQTGSGNTEAFF.